One sample yielded the 24 T cell receptor beta chains listed below, sequenced in a study of cytomegalovirus exposure and HLA in healthy donors. Clones were sequenced by immunoSEQ multiplex PCR, and TCRdb holds only the in-frame ones, with some missing. The sample consists of roughly 140,000 clones, approximately 88% of them appearing once. The specimen was PBMCs. These receptors all stem from a woman under 30 in good health and CMV-seropositive.

This clone was found a few times. V is TRBV13 and J is TRBJ1-2; the D gene is possibly TRBD1 (5 bases). This CDR3 region has 13 residues. Germline loops: CDR1 PRHDT, CDR2 FYEKMQ (reference sequence). V was shortened by 9 bases and J by 0 bases, with 11 bases between the two germline ends. The CDR3, as DNA: TGTGCCAGTGACCAAGGGGCTAACTATGGCTACACCTTC. Protein product: CASDQGANYGYTF.

The rearrangement links TRBV10-3 to TRBJ2-1; 7 bases map to TRBD2. In germline, CDR1 is ENHRY, CDR2 SYGVKD. The V segment lost 7 bases and the J segment 2 bases; nucleotides outside the gene matches: 14. The CDR3 loop spans 17 amino acids. In nucleotides, the CDR3 is TGTGCCATCACCCGGGGCTCTAGCGGAGAAACCTACAATGAGCAGTTCTTC. This sequence encodes CAITRGSSGETYNEQFF.

The rearrangement links TRBV4-3 to TRBJ2-3; the match to TRBD2 covers 9 bases. Germline CDR1 and CDR2: LGHNA and YSLEER. This CDR3 region has 18 residues. The ends lost 0 bases at V and 2 bases at J; junction bases unmatched: 9. The CDR3 here is CASSQDLAAGGNTDTQYF. The CDR3 region has the DNA TGCGCCAGCAGCCAAGACCTCGCCGCGGGAGGGAACACAGATACGCAGTATTTT.

This sequence joins TRBV6-1 and TRBJ1-1, with D perhaps TRBD1 (5 bases). The CDR3 extends over 14 amino acids. The V gene's germline CDR1 is MNHNS and CDR2 SASEGT. V was clipped by 7 bases and J by 2 bases, with 14 bases between them. CDR3 DNA sequence: TGTGCCAGCATCCCGACAGTAGCTAACACTGAAGCTTTCTTT. Translating it yields CASIPTVANTEAFF.

Only one count was recorded for this clone. The V gene is TRBV11-3, the J gene TRBJ2-3; 11 nucleotides match TRBD1. The CDR3 runs to 16 residues. CDR1 SGHNT and CDR2 YENEEA come from the germline V gene. Germline trimming cut 8 bases from V and 2 bases from J; bases unmatched to any gene: 9. The CDR3 loop reads CASSPGQGAFTDTQYF. In nucleotides, the CDR3 is TGTGCCAGCTCACCCGGACAGGGGGCATTCACAGATACGCAGTATTTT.

The chain employs TRBV19 and TRBJ2-1; D perhaps matches TRBD2 (6 bases). Germline lookup yields CDR1 LNHDA and CDR2 SQIVND (reference sequence). The CDR3 length is 15 residues. V was shortened by 3 bases and J by 2 bases, with 11 bases between the two germline ends. The CDR3 sequence is CASSMDGSAYNEQFF. The CDR3 coding sequence is TGTGCCAGTAGTATGGACGGGAGTGCCTACAATGAGCAGTTCTTC.

The rearrangement uses TRBV6-4 and TRBJ1-1; D is ambiguous. The CDR3 spans 14 residues. Looked up from germline, CDR1 is MRHNA and CDR2 is SNTAGT. With 1 base removed from V and 3 bases from J, the gap between germline ends came to 9 bases. CDR3 amino acids: CASSDLDRDTEAFF. CDR3 sequence (DNA): TGTGCCAGCAGTGACTTAGATAGAGACACTGAAGCTTTCTTT.

The chain employs TRBV5-4 and TRBJ1-1, with a tentative D call TRBD1 (5 bases). Germline V lookup: CDR1 SGHNT, CDR2 YYREEE (reference sequence). With 4 bases removed from V and 3 bases from J, the gap between germline ends came to 13 bases. CDR3 length equals 14 residues. The CDR3 nucleotides read TGTGCCAGCAGCATTTCAGGGATGGACACTGAAGCTTTCTTT. It specifies CASSISGMDTEAFF. The full variable domain, with the rest looked up from reference TRBV5-4 and TRBJ1-1, is ETGVTQSPTHLIKTRGQQVTLRCSSQSGHNTVSWYQQALGQGPQFIFQYYREEENGRGNFPPRFSGLQFPNYSSELNVNALELDDSALYLCASSISGMDTEAFFGQGTRLTVV.

The chain employs TRBV27 and TRBJ1-2, with D possibly being TRBD1 (6 bases). Trimming left V 5 bases short and J 6 bases short, with 16 bases between. Per the germline V gene, CDR1 is MNHEY and CDR2 is SMNVEV (reference sequence). The CDR3 runs 14 residues. CDR3 DNA sequence: TGTGCCAGCAGTCTCTCCGGGACAAACGATGGCTACACCTTC. Translated: CASSLSGTNDGYTF.

This chain connects TRBV6-1 to TRBJ2-2, with D uncertain. The CDR3 loop spans 19 amino acids. Germline-derived CDR1 and CDR2 are MNHNS and SASEGT. V lost 1 base to trimming and J lost 1 base, with 19 bases between them. Written as DNA, the CDR3 is TGTGCCAGCAGTGAAGATGAGTTGGGCAGCTTAGGGAACACCGGGGAGCTGTTTTTT. This gives the protein CASSEDELGSLGNTGELFF.

The V call is TRBV12-2, the J call TRBJ2-7; the table's D gene call, TRBD2, was not cross checked with the DNA. TRBV12-2 is a known pseudogene. The CDR3 length is 18 residues. In DNA form, the CDR3 reads TGTGCAAGTCGCTTAGAACCCGGACTAGCGGGGGCCTCCTACGAGCAGTACTTC. This encodes CASRLEPGLAGASYEQYF.

The rearrangement links TRBV4-3 to TRBJ2-7, with 9 bases matching TRBD2. The CDR3 contains 17 residues. Germline-derived CDR1 and CDR2 are LGHNA and YSLEER. J gave up 5 bases and V 1 base, and 12 bases lay outside the gene matches. CDR3 residues: CASSQGPAGGQGDEQYF. For the CDR3, the DNA is TGCGCCAGCAGCCAAGGACCAGCGGGAGGTCAAGGGGACGAGCAGTACTTC.

The J gene is TRBJ2-5, the V gene TRBV10-3; perhaps TRBD1 as D (6 bases). Trimming pared 2 bases from V and 2 bases from J, leaving 12 bases between. CDR3 length: 15 amino acids. Per the germline V gene, CDR1 is ENHRY and CDR2 is SYGVKD. The CDR3 spells CAISEPGHPQETQYF. In DNA, the CDR3 is TGTGCCATCAGTGAGCCGGGACACCCACAAGAGACCCAGTACTTC.

The V gene is TRBV6-6, the J gene TRBJ2-3, with 7 bases matching TRBD2. Germline CDR1 is MNHNY and CDR2 is SVGAGI (reference sequence). The CDR3 consists of 13 residues. The trim removed 7 bases at V and 2 bases at J, leaving 3 bases unmatched. CDR3 protein: CASTGTNTDTQYF. The CDR3 DNA is TGTGCCAGCACCGGGACTAACACAGATACGCAGTATTTT.

The chain carries TRBV28 and TRBJ2-7; 7 positions agree with TRBD1. CDR1 MDHEN and CDR2 SYDVKM come from the germline V gene. The CDR3 consists of 13 residues. V shed 5 bases and J 6 bases; nucleotides not matched to a gene: 7. CDR3 DNA sequence: TGTGCCAGCAGTCCCCCCAGGGGGTCCGAGCAGTACTTC. Translating gives CASSPPRGSEQYF.

The V and J genes are TRBV15 and TRBJ2-1, with no clear D. Trimming took 5 bases from V and 7 from J, leaving 9 bases between them. Germline V gives CDR1 LNHNV, CDR2 YYDKDF (reference sequence). The CDR3 loop spans 12 amino acids. DNA of the CDR3: TGTGCCACCAGCCAACAGAGTAATGAGCAGTTCTTC. As protein: CATSQQSNEQFF.

This clone came up a few times. The junction departs from the called germline gene at one end, perhaps through a read error. The rearrangement joins TRBV13 to TRBJ2-7; maybe TRBD2 (6 bases). Germline lookup yields CDR1 PRHDT and CDR2 FYEKMQ (reference sequence). CDR3 size: 12 residues. CDR3 in DNA: TGTGCCAGCAGCTTGTCGCGGGTGCAGACTAGCTTC. Protein sequence: CASSLSRVQTSF.

The V gene is TRBV10-3, the J gene TRBJ2-3; 8 bases agree with TRBD1. Germline-derived CDR1 and CDR2 are ENHRY and SYGVKD. The CDR3 is made up of 17 amino acids. Trimming at V came to 5 bases and at J to 3 bases, leaving 13 bases not matched to a gene. The CDR3 coding sequence is TGTGCCATCAGTACAAACCCAGGGGGCGCTGGAACAGATACGCAGTATTTT. Translated: CAISTNPGGAGTDTQYF.

This chain connects TRBV19 to TRBJ1-2; maybe TRBD1 (5 bases). CDR3 length equals 13 residues. The germline V and J ends were trimmed by 2 bases and 8 bases, with 12 bases remaining between them. Germline V gene data show CDR1 as LNHDA and CDR2 as SQIVND (reference sequence). CDR3 nucleotide sequence: TGTGCCAGTAGTATACCGCAGGGCCAAGGCTACACCTTC. Protein: CASSIPQGQGYTF.

V gene TRBV28 combines with J gene TRBJ2-1; TRBD2 aligns across 14 bases. Germline V gene lookup returns CDR1 MDHEN and CDR2 SYDVKM. J was trimmed by 6 bases and V by 1 base; bases with no gene match: 5. CDR3 length: 17 residues. In DNA form, the CDR3 reads TGTGCCAGCAGTTTATTCCAGGGACTAGCGGGAGCCAATGAGCAGTTCTTC. This sequence encodes CASSLFQGLAGANEQFF. Full variable domain (missing parts from reference TRBV28 and TRBJ2-1): DVKVTQSSRYLVKRTGEKVFLECVQDMDHENMFWYRQDPGLGLRLIYFSYDVKMKEKGDIPEGYSVSREKKERFSLILESASTNQTSMYLCASSLFQGLAGANEQFFGPGTRLTVL.

The V gene is TRBV28, the J gene TRBJ2-1; 10 bases line up with TRBD2. The CDR3 length is 16 residues. The V gene end was trimmed by 6 bases and the J gene end by 7 bases; junction bases not matched to a gene: 12. CDR1 is MDHEN and CDR2 is SYDVKM in the germline V gene. For the CDR3, the DNA is TGTGCCAGCAGAACGACTAGCGGGTCACTTGGGAATGAGCAGTTCTTC. It encodes CASRTTSGSLGNEQFF.

The DNA of the CDR3 is TGTGCCTGGAGTGTACTTCCGGGACAGCACTCTGGAAACACCATATATTTT. It is translated as CAWSVLPGQHSGNTIYF. The rearrangement links TRBV30 to TRBJ1-3; 7 nucleotides match TRBD1. The CDR3 runs to 17 residues. V was clipped by 0 bases and J by 0 bases; unmatched bases: 8. Germline values: CDR1 GTSNPN, CDR2 SVGIG (reference sequence).

The chain joins TRBV30 to TRBJ2-7; 7 bases map to TRBD1. Trimming cost V 2 bases and J 3 bases; bases outside gene matches: 7. This CDR3 contains 14 residues. Germline CDR1 reads GTSNPN; CDR2 reads SVGIG (reference sequence). The CDR3 loop reads CAWSLRDSFYEQYF. The CDR3 DNA is TGTGCCTGGAGTCTACGGGACAGTTTCTACGAGCAGTACTTC.

The rearrangement uses TRBV29-1 and TRBJ2-7; D is undetermined. The ends were cut back, 5 bases at V and 1 base at J, with 15 bases in the middle. Per germline, CDR1 SQVTM and CDR2 ANQGSEA. CDR3 size: 14 residues. The CDR3 region is CSVRIQKLSYEQYF. For the CDR3, the DNA is TGCAGCGTTCGTATCCAGAAGTTATCCTACGAGCAGTACTTC.